Only a few counts were recorded for the clone carrying this TCR beta chain. The sample comes from a study of blood T cell repertoires in COVID-19. Profiling relied on immunoSEQ multiplex PCR, and the TCRdb table lists in-frame clones only, not all of them. The repertoire holds under 300,000 clones, with 84% as singletons. Germline V gene sequence: CDR1 SNHLY, CDR2 FYNNEI. The CDR3 consists of 14 residues. J was trimmed by 9 bases and V by 1 base; bases with no gene match: 6. The TCR originated in a human donor with COVID-19, enrolled during active disease. The donor label of this sample is uncertain. The chain employs TRBV2 and TRBJ2-4, with 7 bases identical to TRBD1. Material for sequencing was peripheral blood. CDR3 coding DNA: TGTGCCAGCAGTGAAGACAGGGGATTGGGCATTCAGTACTTC. Protein product: CASSEDRGLGIQYF.